These 3 T cell receptor beta chains came from one sample sequenced in a study of cytomegalovirus exposure and HLA in healthy donors. The primer mix had 60 Vbeta and 13 Jbeta primers. The assay was immunoSEQ multiplex PCR, and TCRdb's table has in-frame clones only and misses some. Recorded for this sample: roughly 100,000 clones. Sequencing was carried out using PBMCs. The receptors here all came from a man aged 40-50 years in good health and CMV-seronegative.

This sequence joins TRBV9 and TRBJ2-7; unclear D gene. The V and J ends lost 3 bases and 0 bases respectively, with 10 bases between them. The CDR3 extends over 14 amino acids. Germline lookup yields CDR1 SGDLS and CDR2 YYNGEE. CDR3 bases: TGTGCCAGCAGCGGGGTCCCTAGCTCCTACGAGCAGTACTTC. As protein: CASSGVPSSYEQYF.

This sequence joins TRBV13 and TRBJ1-6; 8 nucleotides align to TRBD1. CDR1 and CDR2 (germline): PRHDT, FYEKMQ (reference sequence). This CDR3 region has 16 residues. Germline trimming cut 1 base from V and 10 bases from J; bases unmatched to any gene: 9. CDR3: CASSLDQGAFGSPLHF. The CDR3 nucleotides are TGTGCCAGCAGCTTAGATCAGGGGGCATTTGGATCACCCCTCCACTTT. Looking up the rest from reference TRBV13 and TRBJ1-6 gives the full variable domain: AAGVIQSPRHLIKEKRETATLKCYPIPRHDTVYWYQQGPGQDPQFLISFYEKMQSDKGSIPDRFSAQQFSDYHSELNMSSLELGDSALYFCASSLDQGAFGSPLHFGNGTRLTVT.

This chain uses TRBV6-5 with TRBJ1-1; the D is unclear. The CDR3 length is 15 residues. The ends were cut back, 6 bases at V and 0 bases at J, with 14 bases in the middle. Germline V gives CDR1 MNHEY, CDR2 SVGAGI. The CDR3, as DNA: TGTGCCAGCAGCCGTACTTCCAACTTGAACACTGAAGCTTTCTTT. Residues: CASSRTSNLNTEAFF.